This TCR beta chain was sequenced for a study of blood T cell repertoires in COVID-19 (dated by TCRdb to 2020 to 2022). For the wider study: Samples covering the acute and convalescent phases of COVID-19 were provided by collaborators in the United States, Italy and Spain. The prospective study material was composed of cDNA or gDNA derived from T cells, B-cell-depleted T cells, or PBMCs. The dataset comprised deeply sampled blood TCRbeta repertoires from subjects exposed to, actively infected with, or recovered from COVID-19. The repertoires were released in a freely available public database meant as a resource for research on the immune response to SARS-CoV-2. The samples were drawn from the first 160 participants of the ongoing ImmuneRACE study and from about 1,200 subjects provided by 6 global collaborators. The sample metadata nearly always contained a de-identified subject ID, COVID-19 status, age in years and sex. Where available, HLA class I and class II types were taken from metadata supplied by the sample provider and were not determined by assay-based typing.

General findings and caveats noted by the study authors: The amount of clinical and demographic metadata varied by source and participant and was provided uncurated.

Remarks on this clone: Which antigen it targets is not known. Base qualities are missing; no much larger clone stands one base away. In the same sample, other DNA sequences code for this CDR3.

Collaborating institutions collected whole blood in K2EDTA tubes following their own protocols. For TCRbeta analysis, collaborators shipped samples in one of three forms: frozen whole blood, isolated PBMCs, or DNA extracted from either of those sample types. TCRbeta CDR3 regions were amplified from genomic DNA using the immunoSEQ Assay, a bias-controlled multiplex PCR. The published analysis was carried out like this. The number of nucleated cells in each sample was estimated by amplification of reference gene primers within the assay. To quantify the absolute abundance of each unique TCRbeta CDR3 rearrangement, sequence reads were collapsed and filtered. Productive Simpson clonality was computed per sample as the square root of Simpson's diversity index over productive rearrangements. TCRdb took over this immuneACCESS table, retaining in-frame rearrangements with V and J assigned. Such tables are incomplete; in checked studies, under half of the missing clones stem from an unresolved V gene, and the remainder is unexplained. V and J calls and clone size are copied from that table; D and trimming were computed from the DNA. The sample includes around 250,000 clones, with about four fifths observed a single time. The top ten constitute approximately 5.4% of the sample.

The CDR3 starts with the cysteine, ends with the phenylalanine, and has 14 residues. Only the CDR3 DNA stays, 42 bases, in frame from base 1. V loses 1 base of germline sequence and J loses 4 bases, and the interval between the two ends is 8 bases. The germline V gene gives CDR1 as MGHRA and CDR2 as YSYEKL. This receptor was taken from a man older than 75 with acute or convalescent COVID-19. The sequence is built from TRBV4-1 and TRBJ2-1, with the D gene uncertain. Material for sequencing was peripheral blood. CDR3 region: CASSQAGTYNEQFF. In nucleotides, the sequence is TGCGCCAGCAGCCAAGCAGGAACGTACAATGAGCAGTTCTTC.